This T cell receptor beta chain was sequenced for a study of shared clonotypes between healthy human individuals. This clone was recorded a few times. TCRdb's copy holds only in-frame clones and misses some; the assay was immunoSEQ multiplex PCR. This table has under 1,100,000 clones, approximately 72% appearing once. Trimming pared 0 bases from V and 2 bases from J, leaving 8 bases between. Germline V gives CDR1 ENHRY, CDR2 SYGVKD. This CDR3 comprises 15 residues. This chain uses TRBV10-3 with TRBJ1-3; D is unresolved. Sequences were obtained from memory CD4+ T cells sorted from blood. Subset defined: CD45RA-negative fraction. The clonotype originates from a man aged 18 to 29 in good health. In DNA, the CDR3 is TGTGCCATCAGTGAGTCCCCGACGGCTGGAAACACCATATATTTT. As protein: CAISESPTAGNTIYF.